This TCR beta chain is from a study of a mutant IDH1 vaccine in newly diagnosed glioma. In the study overall: Before enrollment, patients got radiotherapy alone, temozolomide alone, or mostly the combination. Points from the study as a whole: Among top peripheral T cell clonotypes, changes seemed unrelated to pseudoprogression.

Assay used: immunoSEQ multiplex PCR; TCRdb lists only in-frame clones, some missing. This table has 45,000 to 70,000 clones, more than 85% appearing once. The CDR3 totals 17 residues. Germline V lookup: CDR1 SGDLS, CDR2 YYNGEE. The V gene lost 7 bases and the J gene lost 0 bases, with 23 bases spanning the gap. About this clone: The antigen remains unidentified.

The time point here: baseline, week 1 (first vaccination visit). Treatment given: pre-vaccination baseline after standard-of-care therapy. The study enrolled donors with new WHO grade 3 or 4 IDH1-mutant, ATRX-lost astrocytomas. Sample: PBMCs, taken from a glioma patient treated with radiotherapy, temozolomide or both. This receptor was identified in a man aged 50-59 years with glioma. The chain links TRBV9 to TRBJ2-7; possibly TRBD1 for D (5 bases). The CDR3 DNA sequence: TGTGCCAGCTCTCTCTCCGTCAGGGCGGACGGCTCCTACGAGCAGTACTTC. It is translated as CASSLSVRADGSYEQYF.